This TCR beta chain emerged from a study of OX40 agonist ivuxolimab in advanced cancers. TCRdb's table, derived via immunoSEQ multiplex PCR, lists solely in-frame clones and lacks some. The repertoire holds almost 85,000 clones, approximately 93% seen once, with around 10% in the top ten. CDR1 is SGHTA and CDR2 is FQGTGA in the germline V gene. V lost 2 bases, J lost 6 bases, and 9 bases stayed unmatched. The CDR3 is 17 residues long. The receptor's source is an adult with an advanced solid tumor such as melanoma, head and neck, liver or kidney cancer. The chain recombines TRBV7-3 with TRBJ2-3; 12 nucleotides agree with TRBD2. Here the sequenced sample was CD4+ or CD8+ T cells sorted from blood, taken in a trial of the OX40 agonist ivuxolimab. The DNA of the CDR3 is TGTGCCAGCAGCTTAGAAGCACTAGCGGGAGGTTCGGATACGCAGTATTTT. Encoded protein: CASSLEALAGGSDTQYF.